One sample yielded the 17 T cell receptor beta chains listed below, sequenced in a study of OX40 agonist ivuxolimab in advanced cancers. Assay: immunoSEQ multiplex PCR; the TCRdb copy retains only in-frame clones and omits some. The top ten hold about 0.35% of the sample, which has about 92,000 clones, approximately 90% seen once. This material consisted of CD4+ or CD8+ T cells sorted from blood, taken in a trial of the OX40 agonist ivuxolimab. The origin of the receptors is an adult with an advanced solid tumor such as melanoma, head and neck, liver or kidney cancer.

CDR3 amino acids: CASSRSGQSRSYNEQFF. The CDR3 bases are TGTGCCAGCAGCAGAAGTGGACAGTCTCGCTCCTACAATGAGCAGTTCTTC. V gene TRBV14 combines with J gene TRBJ2-1; a possible D gene is TRBD1 (6 bases). The CDR3 has 17 amino acids. The germline V and J ends were trimmed by 5 bases and 0 bases, with 17 bases remaining between them. Germline assignment: CDR1 SGHDN and CDR2 FVKESK.

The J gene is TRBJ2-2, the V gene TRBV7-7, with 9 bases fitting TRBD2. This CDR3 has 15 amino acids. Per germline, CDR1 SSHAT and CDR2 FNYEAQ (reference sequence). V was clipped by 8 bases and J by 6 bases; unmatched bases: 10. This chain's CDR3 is CASFPSGDPAGELFF. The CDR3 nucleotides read TGTGCCAGCTTCCCTAGCGGGGACCCCGCCGGGGAGCTGTTTTTT. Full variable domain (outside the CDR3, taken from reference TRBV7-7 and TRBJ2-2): GAGVSQSPRYKVTKRGQDVTLRCDPISSHATLYWYQQALGQGPEFLTYFNYEAQPDKSGLPSDRFSAERPEGSISTLTIQRTEQRDSAMYRCASFPSGDPAGELFFGEGSRLTVL.

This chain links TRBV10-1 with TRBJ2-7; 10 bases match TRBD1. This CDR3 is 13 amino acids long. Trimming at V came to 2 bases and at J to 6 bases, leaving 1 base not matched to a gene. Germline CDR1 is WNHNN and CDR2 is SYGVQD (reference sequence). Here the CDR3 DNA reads TGCGCCAGCAGTGAGGGGGACAGGGGCGAGCAGTACTTC. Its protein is CASSEGDRGEQYF.

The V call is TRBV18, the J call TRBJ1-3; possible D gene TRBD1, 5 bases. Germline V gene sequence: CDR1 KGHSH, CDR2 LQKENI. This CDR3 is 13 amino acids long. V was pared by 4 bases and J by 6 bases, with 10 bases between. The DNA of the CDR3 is TGTGCCAGCTCACAGGGGTCGGAAAACACCATATATTTT. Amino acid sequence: CASSQGSENTIYF.

The CDR3 nucleotides read TGCGCCAGCAGCCCTTACGGGGTGTACCAAGAGACCCAGTACTTC. Its protein is CASSPYGVYQETQYF. This rearrangement joins TRBV5-1 to TRBJ2-5, with a weak D call TRBD2 (5 bases). Germline lookup yields CDR1 SGHRS and CDR2 YFSETQ. Between the trimmed V and J ends, which lost 4 bases and 0 bases, there was a span of 13 bases. The CDR3 loop spans 15 amino acids.

Here the CDR3 DNA reads TGCAGCGCACACAGCAACTCTGGAAACACCATATATTTT. This gives the protein CSAHSNSGNTIYF. The chain is built from TRBV29-1 and TRBJ1-3, with D unclear. The length of the CDR3 is 13 residues. Germline assignment: CDR1 SQVTM and CDR2 ANQGSEA. Between the trimmed V and J ends, which lost 7 bases and 0 bases, there was a span of 10 bases.

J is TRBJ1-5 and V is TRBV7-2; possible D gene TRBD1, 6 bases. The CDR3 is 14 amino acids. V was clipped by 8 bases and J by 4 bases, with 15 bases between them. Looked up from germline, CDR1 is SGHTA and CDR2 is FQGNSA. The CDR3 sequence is CASSPGGGNQPQHF. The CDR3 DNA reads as TGTGCCAGCTCCCCGGGGGGCGGGAATCAGCCCCAGCATTTT.

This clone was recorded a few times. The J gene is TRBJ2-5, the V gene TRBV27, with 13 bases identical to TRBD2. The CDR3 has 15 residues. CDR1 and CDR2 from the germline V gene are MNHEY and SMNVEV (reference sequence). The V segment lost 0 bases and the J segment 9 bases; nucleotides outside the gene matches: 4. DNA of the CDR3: TGTGCCAGCAGTTTATCGACTAGCGGGAGGACGGCCCAGTACTTC. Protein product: CASSLSTSGRTAQYF.

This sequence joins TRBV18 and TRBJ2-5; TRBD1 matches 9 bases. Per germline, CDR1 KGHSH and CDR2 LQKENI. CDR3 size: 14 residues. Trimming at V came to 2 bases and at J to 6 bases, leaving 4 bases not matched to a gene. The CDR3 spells CASSPGTGLKTQYF. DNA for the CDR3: TGTGCCAGCTCACCAGGGACAGGGCTAAAGACCCAGTACTTC.

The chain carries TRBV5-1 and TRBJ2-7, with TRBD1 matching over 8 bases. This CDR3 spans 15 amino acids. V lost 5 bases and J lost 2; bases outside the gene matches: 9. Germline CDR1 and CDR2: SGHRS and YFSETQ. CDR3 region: CASSPRQGSAYEQYF. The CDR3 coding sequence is TGCGCCAGCAGTCCAAGACAGGGGTCGGCCTACGAGCAGTACTTC.

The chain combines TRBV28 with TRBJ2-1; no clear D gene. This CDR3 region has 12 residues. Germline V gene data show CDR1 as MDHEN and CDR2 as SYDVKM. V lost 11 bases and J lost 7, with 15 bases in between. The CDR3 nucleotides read TGTGCCTCGGGTAGGGTAAGGAATGAGCAGTTCTTC. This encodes CASGRVRNEQFF.

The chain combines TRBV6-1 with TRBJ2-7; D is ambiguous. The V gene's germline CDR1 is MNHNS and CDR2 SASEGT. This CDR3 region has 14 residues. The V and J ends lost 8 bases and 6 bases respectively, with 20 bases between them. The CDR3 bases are TGTGCCAGCTCCAGTCAATCACCCGGCAGCGAGCAGTACTTC. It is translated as CASSSQSPGSEQYF.

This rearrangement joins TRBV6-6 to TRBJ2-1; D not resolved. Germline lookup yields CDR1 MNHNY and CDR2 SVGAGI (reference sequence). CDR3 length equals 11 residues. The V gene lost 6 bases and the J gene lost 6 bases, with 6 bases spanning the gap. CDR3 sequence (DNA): TGTGCCAGCAGGACCGTCAATGAGCAGTTCTTC. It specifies CASRTVNEQFF.

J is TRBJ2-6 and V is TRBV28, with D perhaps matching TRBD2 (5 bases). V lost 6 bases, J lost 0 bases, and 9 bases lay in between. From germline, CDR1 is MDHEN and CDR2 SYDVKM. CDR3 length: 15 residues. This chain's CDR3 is CASRDFSSGANVLTF. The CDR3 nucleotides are TGTGCCAGCAGGGACTTTAGCTCTGGGGCCAACGTCCTGACTTTC.

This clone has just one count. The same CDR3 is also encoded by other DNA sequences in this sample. The CDR3, as DNA: TGTGCCAGCAGCTTAGAGGGAAATGAGCAGTTCTTC. The encoded protein is CASSLEGNEQFF. This rearrangement joins TRBV11-3 to TRBJ2-1; D gene unclear. The CDR3 spans 12 residues. CDR1 and CDR2 from the germline V gene are SGHNT and YENEEA. The V gene lost 0 bases and the J gene lost 7 bases, with 4 bases spanning the gap.

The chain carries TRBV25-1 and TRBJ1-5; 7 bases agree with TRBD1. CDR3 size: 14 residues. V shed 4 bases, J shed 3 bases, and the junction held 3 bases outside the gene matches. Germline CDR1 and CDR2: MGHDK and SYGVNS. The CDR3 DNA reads TGTGCCAGCAGTGGGGACAGAGTCAATCAGCCCCAGCATTTT. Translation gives CASSGDRVNQPQHF.

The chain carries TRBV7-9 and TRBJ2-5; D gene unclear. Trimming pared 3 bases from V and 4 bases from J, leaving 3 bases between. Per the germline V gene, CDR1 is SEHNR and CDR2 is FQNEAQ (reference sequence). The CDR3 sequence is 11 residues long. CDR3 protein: CASSFLETQYF. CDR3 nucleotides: TGTGCCAGCAGCTTTTTAGAGACCCAGTACTTC.